This T cell receptor beta chain was captured in a study of blood T cell repertoires in COVID-19 (dated by TCRdb to about 2020). About the study as a whole: Samples covering the acute and convalescent phases of COVID-19 were provided by collaborators in the United States, Italy and Spain. The prospective study material was composed of cDNA or gDNA derived from T cells, B-cell-depleted T cells, or PBMCs. Subjects who had been exposed to COVID-19, were actively infected with it, or had recovered from it provided the deeply sampled blood TCRbeta repertoires that made up the dataset. A freely available public database, intended as a resource for researchers studying the immune response to SARS-CoV-2, is where the repertoires were released. The samples were drawn from two sources: the first 160 participants of the ongoing ImmuneRACE study, and 1,000 to 1,500 subjects contributed by 6 global collaborators. Sample metadata almost always included a de-identified subject ID, COVID-19 status, age in years and sex. Where available, HLA class I and class II types were taken from metadata supplied by the sample provider and were not determined by assay-based typing. What the authors observed across the whole study: How much clinical and demographic metadata was included differed by source and by participant, and the metadata was provided uncurated.

About this clone: No antigen is known for it. Within one base of it there is no much larger clone, and no base qualities were kept.

At one collaborating source in Seattle, patients were enrolled during active infection and were followed longitudinally through the course of disease. The collaborating institutions used their own protocols to collect whole blood in K2EDTA tubes. For TCRbeta analysis, collaborator samples were shipped as frozen whole blood, as isolated PBMCs, or as DNA extracted from either sample type. V gives up 6 bases and J gives up 5 bases, and the segment between their germline ends measures 11 bases. The germline V gene supplies CDR1 MNHEY and CDR2 SVGAGI. The CDR3 runs 12 residues from the cysteine to the phenylalanine. The DNA shown is the 36-base CDR3, in frame from base 1. TCRbeta CDR3 regions were amplified from genomic DNA using the immunoSEQ Assay, a bias-controlled multiplex PCR. The study's processing was this. Nucleated cell counts per sample were estimated from amplification of reference gene primers within the assay. To quantify the absolute abundance of each unique TCRbeta CDR3 rearrangement, sequence reads were collapsed and filtered. For each sample, productive Simpson clonality was calculated as the square root of Simpson's diversity index over productive rearrangements. This immuneACCESS table, as held by TCRdb, lists in-frame sequences with V and J called but not all clones. Of the missing ones, under half trace to an unresolved V gene in checked studies; the others have no known cause. V and J calls and clone size follow that table, whereas D and trimming were derived from the DNA. The sample includes about 52,000 clones, with about 81% observed a single time. Under 30% of the sample belongs to the ten largest clones.

The chain links TRBV6-5 with TRBJ2-7, and TRBD2 may be the D gene, going by 6 matching bases. Sequencing was carried out using peripheral blood. The clonotype was recovered from an elderly woman with COVID-19, enrolled during active disease. The CDR3 amino acid sequence is: CASSPAGHEQYF. The DNA reads TGTGCCAGCAGCCCCGCGGGACACGAGCAGTACTTC.